This T cell receptor (beta chain) was observed in a study of CD8 T cells in Susac syndrome. This CDR3 region has 15 residues. Germline lookup yields CDR1 SQVTM and CDR2 ANQGSEA. V shed 1 base and J shed 0 bases, with 12 bases lying between them. RNA in amounts of roughly 0.5 to 1 ug was reverse transcribed with random hexamers. From the immunoSEQ multiplex PCR reads, TCRdb called clonotypes with MiXCR, one entry per CDR3 protein. The profile covers more than 150,000 distinct CDR3 sequences, with 85% to 95% appearing a single time and 0.2% to 0.25% taken by the ten largest. The chain combines TRBV29-1 with TRBJ1-1, with D perhaps matching TRBD1 (5 bases). The source of this sequence is a human donor with multiple sclerosis. The sequencing sample was made of CD8+ T cells from PBMCs. The CDR3 DNA reads TGCAGCGTTGAAGTCGGGTACAGGTTGAACACTGAAGCTTTCTTT. This codes for CSVEVGYRLNTEAFF. Together with reference TRBV29-1 and TRBJ1-1, the CDR3 gives the full variable domain: SAVISQKPSRDICQRGTSLTIQCQVDSQVTMMFWYRQQPGQSLTLIATANQGSEATYESGFVIDKFPISRPNLTFSTLTVSNMSPEDSSIYLCSVEVGYRLNTEAFFGQGTRLTVV.